This is a list of T cell receptor beta chains from one sample in a study of identical twins. One entry per CDR3 protein results from TCRdb running MiXCR on the 5' RACE reads. The sample contains about 890,000 distinct CDR3 sequences, 9% to 15% of which appear only once. The same data also contributed to another study, on yellow fever vaccine responses in identical twins.

Sequenced: PBMCs. The receptors were gathered from a woman younger than 35 in good health. Each CDR3 is given with its conserved first and last residue. A D gene is named only where the DNA matches it firmly. For some rows the clone size is stated as once, few or many, or as a class when expanded; others skip it.

D gene	clone size	J gene	V gene	CDR3 DNA	CDR3 protein
.	few	TRBJ1-6	TRBV7-9	TGTGCCAGTACAGTGGCCGATAATTCACCCCTCCACTTT	CASTVADNSPLHF
.	.	TRBJ2-3	TRBV6-1	TGTGCCAGCAGTAGGGGTTTTGGGACAGATACGCAGTATTTT	CASSRGFGTDTQYF
.	few	TRBJ2-1	TRBV4-1	TGCGCCAGCAGCCAGGACAATTACAATGAGCAGTTCTTC	CASSQDNYNEQFF
TRBD2	many	TRBJ2-2	TRBV9	TGTGCCAGCAGCGCTAGCGGGATATCCACCGGGGAGCTGTTTTTT	CASSASGISTGELFF
TRBD2	.	TRBJ2-5	TRBV10-3	TGTGCCGTCGGGGAACTTACTAGCGGGGGGGACGAGACCCAGTACTTC	CAVGELTSGGDETQYF
.	.	TRBJ1-1	TRBV10-3	TGTGCCATCAGTGAGTTCGACCGTTTGAACACTGAAGCTTTCTTT	CAISEFDRLNTEAFF
TRBD2	few	TRBJ2-1	TRBV11-2	TGTGCCAGCAGCTTAGGGGTGCTAGCGGGGGACGTCAATGAGCAGTTCTTC	CASSLGVLAGDVNEQFF
.	many	TRBJ1-1	TRBV5-1	TGCGCCAGCAGCTTGTGGGACCTGAACACTGAAGCTTTCTTT	CASSLWDLNTEAFF
.	few	TRBJ1-5	TRBV2	TGTGCCAGCAGTGAAACCCCGGACCAGCCCCAGCATTTT	CASSETPDQPQHF
.	few	TRBJ2-5	TRBV12-3/TRBV12-4	TGTGCCAGCAGTCACCGGGAAAAGATGGGAGAGACCCAGTACTTC	CASSHREKMGETQYF
.	few	TRBJ2-3	TRBV29-1	TGCAGCGTTAAGAAGAACACAGATACGCAGTATTTT	CSVKKNTDTQYF
TRBD1	many	TRBJ1-5	TRBV12-3/TRBV12-4	TGTGCCAGCAGTTTCGGACAGGGGGCTGAGCCCCAGCATTTT	CASSFGQGAEPQHF
.	.	TRBJ2-7	TRBV7-9	TGTGCCAGCAGCCCTAAGGGGGGTAAGGACTACGAGCAGTACTTC	CASSPKGGKDYEQYF
.	few	TRBJ1-4	TRBV28	TGTGCCAGCAGTCCTTTATCTGCGGGAGCTAATGAAAAACTGTTTTTT	CASSPLSAGANEKLFF
.	few	TRBJ1-5	TRBV4-1	TGCGCCAGCAGCCAAGATTTCCGGGGGAGCAATCAGCCCCAGCATTTT	CASSQDFRGSNQPQHF
TRBD1	.	TRBJ2-7	TRBV19	TGTGCCAGTAGTATTGCCAGGGGGAACGAGCAGTACTTC	CASSIARGNEQYF
.	.	TRBJ1-2	TRBV12-3/TRBV12-4	TGTGCCAGCAGTTCCGGGGTTAATGGCTACACCTTC	CASSSGVNGYTF
TRBD2	.	TRBJ2-7	TRBV20-1	TGCAGTGCAGCGAACCCCCTAGCGGGGTCCTACGAGCAGTACTTC	CSAANPLAGSYEQYF
.	many	TRBJ2-2	TRBV5-1	TGCGCCAGCAGCTGGCGCGGGACAGTTGGCGGGGAGCTGTTTTTT	CASSWRGTVGGELFF
.	.	TRBJ2-7	TRBV7-8	TGTGCCAGCAGCCCAGTGACTAGCTCCTACGAGCAGTACTTC	CASSPVTSSYEQYF
TRBD2	.	TRBJ2-1	TRBV6-1	TGTGCCAGCAGGGGGAGGGTCCTTGACTCCTACAATGAGCAGTTCTTC	CASRGRVLDSYNEQFF
.	.	TRBJ1-1	TRBV9	TGTGCCAGCAGCGTAGGAGTCCCGCGGAACACTGAAGCTTTCTTT	CASSVGVPRNTEAFF
.	few	TRBJ2-1	TRBV7-8	TGTGCCAGCAGCTCCAGTACAGGCTACTACAATGAGCAGTTCTTC	CASSSSTGYYNEQFF
.	few	TRBJ2-2	TRBV19	TGTGCCTGCCACAGGGACAACGGGGCCGGGGAGCTGTTTTTT	CACHRDNGAGELFF
.	.	TRBJ1-1	TRBV6-5	TGTGCCAGCAGTTACGACGGGGGGCAGAACACTGAAGCTTTCTTT	CASSYDGGQNTEAFF
.	.	TRBJ1-5	TRBV2	TGTGCCAGCAAGAGAAAGGAGTTTAGCAATCAGCCCCAGCATTTT	CASKRKEFSNQPQHF
.	.	TRBJ2-2	TRBV6-2/TRBV6-3	TGTGCCAGCAGCCGGGACTGGGGAAGCGGGGAGCTGTTTTTT	CASSRDWGSGELFF
.	many	TRBJ1-1	TRBV12-3/TRBV12-4	TGTGCCAGCAGTTTTGGGGGAAGTACTGAAGCTTTCTTT	CASSFGGSTEAFF
.	many	TRBJ2-3	TRBV11-2	TGTGCCAGCAGCTTGCCCAATTCAGGAGATACGCAGTATTTT	CASSLPNSGDTQYF
.	many	TRBJ2-5	TRBV10-3	TGTGCCATCAGCGACGGTGCAGAGACCCAGTACTTC	CAISDGAETQYF
TRBD1	few	TRBJ2-3	TRBV28	TGTGCCAGCAGTTTAGACAGGGTGGGATATACGCAGTATTTT	CASSLDRVGYTQYF
TRBD1	few	TRBJ2-7	TRBV24-1	TGTGCCACCAGTGACCACACCGGACAGGGAGGCTCCTACGAGCAGTACTTC	CATSDHTGQGGSYEQYF
.	.	TRBJ2-7	TRBV9	TGTGCCAGCAGCGTAGGGGGGCGCGCAGCTGGCTACGAGCAGTACTTC	CASSVGGRAAGYEQYF
.	many	TRBJ2-3	TRBV15	TGTGCCACCAGTTTCGAGGGCCATCGAGATACGCAGTATTTT	CATSFEGHRDTQYF
TRBD2	.	TRBJ2-1	TRBV25-1	TGTGCCAGCAGTGAAGGAAGGGGCGGGAGGATCGAGCAGTTCTTC	CASSEGRGGRIEQFF
.	.	TRBJ2-5	TRBV20-1	TGCAGTGCTTGGGGGGGCTCGGGGGAGACCCAGTACTTC	CSAWGGSGETQYF
TRBD2	many	TRBJ2-1	TRBV20-1	TGCAGTGCGAAAGAACTAGCGGGAGATAGCAATGAGCAGTTCTTC	CSAKELAGDSNEQFF
.	.	TRBJ1-1	TRBV6-5	TGTGCCAGCAGTTACGTACAGGCCGCGAACACTGAAGCTTTCTTT	CASSYVQAANTEAFF
TRBD1	few	TRBJ2-4	TRBV24-1	TGTGCCACCAGTGACTCGGGACAGGGTCGGAAAAACATTCAGTACTTC	CATSDSGQGRKNIQYF
.	few	TRBJ1-5	TRBV19	TGTGCCAGTAGTATCAAACAGGCGCGTCAGGATCAGCCCCAGCATTTT	CASSIKQARQDQPQHF
.	many	TRBJ2-7	TRBV12-3/TRBV12-4	TGTGCCAGCAGTTTAAGGCAGCCCGGTAACCACGAGCAGTACTTC	CASSLRQPGNHEQYF
TRBD2	.	TRBJ2-1	TRBV7-8	TGTGCCAGCAGCCTACCTAGCGGGAGGGCGTACAATGAGCAGTTCTTC	CASSLPSGRAYNEQFF
.	.	TRBJ1-1	TRBV12-3/TRBV12-4	TGTGCCAGCAGGGGGGCCGGGGTGAATAGCACTGAAGCTTTCTTT	CASRGAGVNSTEAFF
TRBD2	many	TRBJ2-1	TRBV5-1	TGCGCCAGCAGCTTGTTCTTTACTAGCGCCGGGGGTAATGAGCAGTTCTTC	CASSLFFTSAGGNEQFF
.	few	TRBJ2-4	TRBV20-1	TGCAGTGCTGGGGATTTTCAGTACTTC	CSAGDFQYF
TRBD1	.	TRBJ2-2	TRBV4-1	TGCGCCAGCAGCCAAACGACAGGGGCGGGGACCGGGGAGCTGTTTTTT	CASSQTTGAGTGELFF
TRBD1	.	TRBJ2-2	TRBV12-3/TRBV12-4	TGTGCCAGCAGTTTCAACAGGGGTGTCGGGAACACCGGGGAGCTGTTTTTT	CASSFNRGVGNTGELFF
TRBD2	.	TRBJ2-3	TRBV5-1	TGCGCCAGCAGCTTGGTAAATCCGGGACTAGCGGGGGGACATACGCAGTATTTT	CASSLVNPGLAGGHTQYF
.	many	TRBJ2-3	TRBV7-9	TGTGCCAGCAGCTTGACGGGGGTCACAGATACGCAGTATTTT	CASSLTGVTDTQYF
.	.	TRBJ2-4	TRBV4-1	TGCGCCAGCAGCCCCGACGGGGCATTCTATAACAAAAACATTCAGTACTTC	CASSPDGAFYNKNIQYF
.	few	TRBJ1-4	TRBV6-2/TRBV6-3	TGTGCCAGCAGTTACTCGATCGGGTCAACTAATGAAAAACTGTTTTTT	CASSYSIGSTNEKLFF
.	few	TRBJ2-7	TRBV7-9	TGTGCCAGCAGCGTAGGAGGTGCTTTCGACGAGCAGTACTTC	CASSVGGAFDEQYF
.	.	TRBJ2-3	TRBV7-2	TGTGCCAGCAGCGAACAGGATTCCACAGATACGCAGTATTTT	CASSEQDSTDTQYF
.	few	TRBJ2-5	TRBV12-3/TRBV12-4	TGTGCCAGCAGTTTTGTAAGCCAAGAGACCCAGTACTTC	CASSFVSQETQYF
.	few	TRBJ2-7	TRBV28	TGTGCCAGCAGCGTTACAGTCAAACCCTACGAGCAGTACTTC	CASSVTVKPYEQYF
TRBD2	once	TRBJ2-7	TRBV7-8	TGTGCCAGCAGCCGTAGCGGGAGACCCTACGAGCAGTACTTC	CASSRSGRPYEQYF